These T cell receptor beta chains were read from a single sample in a study of cytomegalovirus exposure and HLA in healthy donors. The table came from immunoSEQ multiplex PCR; TCRdb's copy has only in-frame clones and leaves some out. This sample lists approximately 110,000 clones; its ten largest clones have 0.9% to 1.2%. The sample consisted of PBMCs. The receptors originated from a man aged 18 to 29 in good health and CMV-seronegative. Each CDR3 is given with its conserved first and last residue. D genes are given only for firm matches.

d_gene: -; v_gene: TRBV7-8; j_gene: TRBJ1-2; CDR3nt: TGTGCCAGCAGCCCAGACTATACAGCTAACTATGGCTACACCTTC; CDR3aa: CASSPDYTANYGYTF
d_gene: -; v_gene: TRBV7-2; j_gene: TRBJ1-5; CDR3nt: TGTGCCAGCAGGCAGGAGGGCGGTCAGCCCCAGCATTTT; CDR3aa: CASRQEGGQPQHF
d_gene: -; v_gene: TRBV7-9; j_gene: TRBJ1-2; CDR3nt: TGTGCCAGCAGCCCGGGGGGGACAAACTATGGCTACACCTTC; CDR3aa: CASSPGGTNYGYTF
d_gene: -; v_gene: TRBV12-5; j_gene: TRBJ2-7; CDR3nt: TGTGCTAGTGGTTTGGTACCTATCTGGTACGAGCAGTACTTC; CDR3aa: CASGLVPIWYEQYF
d_gene: TRBD1; v_gene: TRBV25-1; j_gene: TRBJ2-7; CDR3nt: TGTGCCAGCAGACCGGGACAGGGGTTGCGCGAGCAGTACTTC; CDR3aa: CASRPGQGLREQYF
d_gene: -; v_gene: TRBV12-5; j_gene: TRBJ2-3; CDR3nt: TGTGCTAGTGGCCTTTCCCGGGACAACACAGATACGCAGTATTTT; CDR3aa: CASGLSRDNTDTQYF
d_gene: -; v_gene: TRBV5-1; j_gene: TRBJ1-2; CDR3nt: TGCGCCAGCAGACAGTACACCACGGCATTCTATGGCTACACCTTC; CDR3aa: CASRQYTTAFYGYTF
d_gene: TRBD1; v_gene: TRBV5-1; j_gene: TRBJ2-7; CDR3nt: TGCGCCAGCAGCTTGGCCCCGGCACAGGGGACATACTACGAGCAGTACTTC; CDR3aa: CASSLAPAQGTYYEQYF
d_gene: -; v_gene: TRBV2; j_gene: TRBJ2-5; CDR3nt: TGTGCCAGCATTCGAGAGACCCAGTACTTC; CDR3aa: CASIRETQYF
d_gene: TRBD2; v_gene: TRBV19; j_gene: TRBJ2-1; CDR3nt: TGTGCCAGTAGTACCAGGACTAGCGGGAGTAGGAATGAGCAGTTCTTC; CDR3aa: CASSTRTSGSRNEQFF
d_gene: -; v_gene: TRBV19; j_gene: TRBJ2-2; CDR3nt: TGTGCCAGTAGTATTGGGGGAGGGGGTGGCACCGGGGAGCTGTTTTTT; CDR3aa: CASSIGGGGGTGELFF
d_gene: -; v_gene: TRBV25-1; j_gene: TRBJ1-2; CDR3nt: TGTGCCAGCAGTGATGTTACGACAGGCCTGGATGGCTACACCTTC; CDR3aa: CASSDVTTGLDGYTF
d_gene: -; v_gene: TRBV6-5; j_gene: TRBJ2-7; CDR3nt: TGTGCCAGCAGTTACCCGGCTACGACTCATCCCGAGCAGTACTTC; CDR3aa: CASSYPATTHPEQYF
d_gene: -; v_gene: TRBV6-5; j_gene: TRBJ2-7; CDR3nt: TGTGCCAGCAGTTGGCGAGGGGGGGCATCCTACGAGCAGTACTTC; CDR3aa: CASSWRGGASYEQYF
d_gene: -; v_gene: TRBV9; j_gene: TRBJ2-1; CDR3nt: TGTGCCAGCACCCCCTGGGCGGGGGCACACTCCTACAATGAGCAGTTCTTC; CDR3aa: CASTPWAGAHSYNEQFF
d_gene: TRBD1; v_gene: TRBV18; j_gene: TRBJ2-1; CDR3nt: TGTGCCAGCTCACCCCGGGACAGGGTATCCTACAATGAGCAGTTCTTC; CDR3aa: CASSPRDRVSYNEQFF
d_gene: -; v_gene: TRBV21-1; j_gene: TRBJ1-1; CDR3nt: TGTGCCAGCACCCTCAGGGGGGCGCGGGGCACTGAAGCTTTCTTT; CDR3aa: CASTLRGARGTEAFF
d_gene: -; v_gene: TRBV29-1; j_gene: TRBJ2-3; CDR3nt: TGCAGCACCCGCGTGGATACGCAGTATTTT; CDR3aa: CSTRVDTQYF
d_gene: -; v_gene: TRBV5-4; j_gene: TRBJ1-4; CDR3nt: TGTGCCAGCAGCCGGATGATTACAGGGATTCAGGGCGAAAAACTGTTTTTT; CDR3aa: CASSRMITGIQGEKLFF
d_gene: -; v_gene: TRBV5-1; j_gene: TRBJ1-4; CDR3nt: TGCGCCAGCAGCTTGGTTGGAGCCGTAACTAATGAAAAACTGTTTTTT; CDR3aa: CASSLVGAVTNEKLFF
d_gene: TRBD2; v_gene: TRBV30; j_gene: TRBJ2-7; CDR3nt: TGTGCCTGGAGTTGGGGGGGCGAGCAGTACTTC; CDR3aa: CAWSWGGEQYF
d_gene: TRBD1; v_gene: TRBV18; j_gene: TRBJ2-5; CDR3nt: TGTGCCAGCTCAAACTCCGGGACAGGGGGAGAGACCCAGTACTTC; CDR3aa: CASSNSGTGGETQYF
d_gene: -; v_gene: TRBV18; j_gene: TRBJ1-1; CDR3nt: TGTGCCAGCTCACCTATACTGATACAGGGATTTGAAAACACTGAAGCTTTCTTT; CDR3aa: CASSPILIQGFENTEAFF
d_gene: -; v_gene: TRBV9; j_gene: TRBJ2-7; CDR3nt: TGTGCCAGCAGCGTAGAGGCGGGGAGCTCCTACGAGCAGTACTTC; CDR3aa: CASSVEAGSSYEQYF
d_gene: -; v_gene: TRBV9; j_gene: TRBJ2-3; CDR3nt: TGTGCCAGCAGCGTCCAAGCTGGCACAGATACGCAGTATTTT; CDR3aa: CASSVQAGTDTQYF
d_gene: TRBD2; v_gene: TRBV6-5; j_gene: TRBJ2-1; CDR3nt: TGTGCCAGCAGTACAGGACTAGAGTTATACAATGAGCAGTTCTTC; CDR3aa: CASSTGLELYNEQFF
d_gene: TRBD1; v_gene: TRBV20-1; j_gene: TRBJ1-1; CDR3nt: TGCAGTGCGCGGACAGGGGTTGAAGCTTTCTTT; CDR3aa: CSARTGVEAFF
d_gene: TRBD2; v_gene: TRBV19; j_gene: TRBJ2-7; CDR3nt: TGTGCCAGTAGTATAGGGAGGCTAGCGGATTACGAGCAGTACTTC; CDR3aa: CASSIGRLADYEQYF
d_gene: -; v_gene: TRBV11-3; j_gene: TRBJ2-7; CDR3nt: TGTGCCAGCAGCTTAGACAGGGACTACGAGCAGTACTTC; CDR3aa: CASSLDRDYEQYF
d_gene: -; v_gene: TRBV5-6; j_gene: TRBJ1-1; CDR3nt: TGTGCCAGCAAGTTCGGCCAGGGGATTCGTACTGAAGCTTTCTTT; CDR3aa: CASKFGQGIRTEAFF
d_gene: -; v_gene: TRBV7-9; j_gene: TRBJ1-1; CDR3nt: TGTGCCAGCAGCTTATTCGCGGGGGACACTGAAGCTTTCTTT; CDR3aa: CASSLFAGDTEAFF
d_gene: -; v_gene: TRBV19; j_gene: TRBJ2-5; CDR3nt: TGTGCCAGTAGTATGCTTACGACGGGATGGGTGACCCAGTACTTC; CDR3aa: CASSMLTTGWVTQYF
d_gene: TRBD1; v_gene: TRBV7-2; j_gene: TRBJ1-2; CDR3nt: TGTGCCAGCAGCCCAGGGACAGGGGCCTATGGCTACACCTTC; CDR3aa: CASSPGTGAYGYTF
d_gene: -; v_gene: TRBV9; j_gene: TRBJ1-2; CDR3nt: TGTGCCAGCAGCGTAGTAGGGGTTGGCTACACCTTC; CDR3aa: CASSVVGVGYTF
d_gene: -; v_gene: TRBV29-1; j_gene: TRBJ1-1; CDR3nt: TGCAGCGTTGACCGGACGGGAAACACTGAAGCTTTCTTT; CDR3aa: CSVDRTGNTEAFF
d_gene: TRBD1; v_gene: TRBV25-1; j_gene: TRBJ1-1; CDR3nt: TGTGCCAGCAGTCAAGGGGGCCTGGGCACTGAAGCTTTCTTT; CDR3aa: CASSQGGLGTEAFF
d_gene: -; v_gene: TRBV7-8; j_gene: TRBJ2-2; CDR3nt: TGTGCCAGCAGCTTAGTCGGGGGAAACACCGGGGAGCTGTTTTTT; CDR3aa: CASSLVGGNTGELFF
d_gene: -; v_gene: TRBV5-1; j_gene: TRBJ1-1; CDR3nt: TGCGCCAGCAGCTTCGTTGGCGGCACCAGGAACACTGAAGCTTTCTTT; CDR3aa: CASSFVGGTRNTEAFF
d_gene: TRBD1; v_gene: TRBV28; j_gene: TRBJ1-1; CDR3nt: TGTGCCAGCAGTTTTGACAGGGAAGCTGAAGCTTTCTTT; CDR3aa: CASSFDREAEAFF
d_gene: TRBD2; v_gene: TRBV5-1; j_gene: TRBJ2-7; CDR3nt: TGCGCCAGCAGCTTGGGCGGCGGGAGCAACTACGAGCAGTACTTC; CDR3aa: CASSLGGGSNYEQYF
d_gene: -; v_gene: TRBV5-4; j_gene: TRBJ1-1; CDR3nt: TGTGCCAGCAGAACAGGCCAGGAAGCTTTCTTT; CDR3aa: CASRTGQEAFF
d_gene: -; v_gene: TRBV5-1; j_gene: TRBJ1-6; CDR3nt: TGCGCCAGCAGCTTTACTCAGGGATACGGGTCACCCCTCCACTTT; CDR3aa: CASSFTQGYGSPLHF
d_gene: -; v_gene: TRBV9; j_gene: TRBJ1-2; CDR3nt: TGTGCCAGCCGGGGGTTTAACTATGGCTACACCTTC; CDR3aa: CASRGFNYGYTF
d_gene: -; v_gene: TRBV18; j_gene: TRBJ1-3; CDR3nt: TGTGCCAGCTCACCACGGGAAGGAGGGATCTCTGGAAACACCATATATTTT; CDR3aa: CASSPREGGISGNTIYF
d_gene: TRBD1; v_gene: TRBV19; j_gene: TRBJ2-1; CDR3nt: TGTGCCAGTAGAGAGACCGGGACAGGGAATGAGCAGTTCTTC; CDR3aa: CASRETGTGNEQFF
d_gene: -; v_gene: TRBV11-3; j_gene: TRBJ2-1; CDR3nt: TGTGCCAGCAGCTCAATTGGTAGCAGTGAGCAGTTCTTC; CDR3aa: CASSSIGSSEQFF
d_gene: -; v_gene: TRBV29-1; j_gene: TRBJ2-1; CDR3nt: TGCAGCGTGACCTACTTACAGGGATGGGGAGCCTACAATGAGCAGTTCTTC; CDR3aa: CSVTYLQGWGAYNEQFF
d_gene: TRBD1; v_gene: TRBV5-1; j_gene: TRBJ2-7; CDR3nt: TGCGCCAGCAGCTTAGGACAGGGCGCGTACGAGCAGTACTTC; CDR3aa: CASSLGQGAYEQYF
d_gene: -; v_gene: TRBV7-9; j_gene: TRBJ2-7; CDR3nt: TGTGCCAGCAGCGAATTTGGAGTGCGGGTAGGACACGAGCAGTACTTC; CDR3aa: CASSEFGVRVGHEQYF
d_gene: -; v_gene: TRBV18; j_gene: TRBJ2-3; CDR3nt: TGTGCCAGCTCACCTCAGTCAGCGGGTATTGGCACAGATACGCAGTATTTT; CDR3aa: CASSPQSAGIGTDTQYF
d_gene: TRBD1; v_gene: TRBV19; j_gene: TRBJ1-1; CDR3nt: TGTGCCAGTAGTATTTCGGGCGGCGGACAGGGGGCGGATGAAGCTTTCTTT; CDR3aa: CASSISGGGQGADEAFF
d_gene: -; v_gene: TRBV28; j_gene: TRBJ2-7; CDR3nt: TGTGCCAGCAGTCCCCGGGACACCTCCTACGAGCAGTACTTC; CDR3aa: CASSPRDTSYEQYF